This TCR beta chain was sequenced during a study of technical replicates of blood from a handful of donors. TCRdb's table, derived via immunoSEQ multiplex PCR, lists solely in-frame clones and lacks some. The sample consists of around 69,000 clones, 88% of them appearing once. Only one count was recorded for this clone. The length of the CDR3 is 15 residues. V lost 0 bases to trimming and J lost 10 bases, with 13 bases between them. Per germline, CDR1 PRHDT and CDR2 FYEKMQ (reference sequence). The sequencing input was PBMCs. The sequence was obtained from a human donor in good health. Some clones in this sample may be carry-over from other donors' samples. The rearrangement links TRBV13 to TRBJ1-6; a possible D gene is TRBD1 (5 bases). CDR3 protein: CASSLGVGVLSPLHF. The CDR3 DNA follows: TGTGCCAGCAGCTTAGGGGTAGGGGTTTTGTCACCCCTCCACTTT.